This T cell receptor (beta chain) was documented in a study of cytomegalovirus exposure and HLA in healthy donors. This clone was recorded a few times. Antigen unknown. Primers for the PCR totalled 60 Vbeta and 13 Jbeta. Here immunoSEQ multiplex PCR was the method, and the copy in TCRdb shows in-frame clones only, minus some. The repertoire holds about 170,000 clones, with around 62% as singletons. The CDR3 is made up of 15 amino acids. Germline CDR1 ENHRY, CDR2 SYGVKD. J was trimmed by 9 bases and V by 6 bases; bases with no gene match: 9. Study-wide results and limits: Cytomegalovirus-associated TCR beta chains were listed, numbering roughly 150. An observed cluster of highly shared sequence variants was recorded as a likely sequencing artifact.

The clonotype was recovered from a man aged 40-49 years in good health and CMV-seronegative. Sequenced sample: PBMCs. The chain has TRBV10-3 and TRBJ2-1; 12 bases line up with TRBD2. In DNA form, the CDR3 reads TGTGCCATCAGGACCGCTAGCGGGGGGGCCATTGAGCAGTTCTTC. It specifies CAIRTASGGAIEQFF.